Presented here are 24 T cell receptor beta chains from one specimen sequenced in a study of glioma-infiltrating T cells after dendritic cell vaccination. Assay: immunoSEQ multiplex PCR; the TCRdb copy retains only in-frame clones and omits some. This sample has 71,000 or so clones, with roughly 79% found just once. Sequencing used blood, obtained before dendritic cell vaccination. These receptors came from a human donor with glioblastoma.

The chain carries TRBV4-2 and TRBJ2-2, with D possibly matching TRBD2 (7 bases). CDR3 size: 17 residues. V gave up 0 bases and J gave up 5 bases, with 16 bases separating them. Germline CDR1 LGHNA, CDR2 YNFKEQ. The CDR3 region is CASSQDSRGALTGELFF. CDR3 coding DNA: TGTGCCAGCAGCCAAGATTCACGGGGGGCTTTAACCGGGGAGCTGTTTTTT.

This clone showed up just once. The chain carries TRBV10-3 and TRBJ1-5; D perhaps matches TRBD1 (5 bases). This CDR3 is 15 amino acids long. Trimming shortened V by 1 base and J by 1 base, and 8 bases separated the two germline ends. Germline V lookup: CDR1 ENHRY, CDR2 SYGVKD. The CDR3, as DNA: TGTGCCATCAGTGAGTGGGGGGACAGCAATCAGCCCCAGCATTTT. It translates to CAISEWGDSNQPQHF.

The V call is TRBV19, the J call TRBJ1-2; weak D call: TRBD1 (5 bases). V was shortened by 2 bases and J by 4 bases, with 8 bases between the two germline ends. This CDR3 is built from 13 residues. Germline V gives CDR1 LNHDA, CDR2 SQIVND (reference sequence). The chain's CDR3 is CASSIQGFYGYTF. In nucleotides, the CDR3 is TGTGCCAGTAGTATACAGGGATTCTATGGCTACACCTTC.

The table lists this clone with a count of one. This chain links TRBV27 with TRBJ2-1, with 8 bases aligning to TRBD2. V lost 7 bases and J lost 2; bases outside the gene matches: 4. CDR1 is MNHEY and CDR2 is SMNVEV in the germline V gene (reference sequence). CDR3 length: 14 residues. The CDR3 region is CASKRGGTYNEQFF. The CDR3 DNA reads TGTGCCAGCAAACGGGGGGGAACCTACAATGAGCAGTTCTTC.

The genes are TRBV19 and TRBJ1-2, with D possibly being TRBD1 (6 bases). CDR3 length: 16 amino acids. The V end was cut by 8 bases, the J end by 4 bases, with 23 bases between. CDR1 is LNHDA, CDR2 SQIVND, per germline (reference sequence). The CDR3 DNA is TGTGCCAGTGGACGAGGTAGTACAGGGCGTTTCTATGGCTACACCTTC. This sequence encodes CASGRGSTGRFYGYTF.

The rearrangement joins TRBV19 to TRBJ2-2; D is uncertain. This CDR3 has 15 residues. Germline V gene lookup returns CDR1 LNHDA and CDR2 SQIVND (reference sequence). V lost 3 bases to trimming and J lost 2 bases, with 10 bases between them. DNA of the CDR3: TGTGCCAGTAGTATGTGGCAGGAAAACACCGGGGAGCTGTTTTTT. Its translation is CASSMWQENTGELFF.

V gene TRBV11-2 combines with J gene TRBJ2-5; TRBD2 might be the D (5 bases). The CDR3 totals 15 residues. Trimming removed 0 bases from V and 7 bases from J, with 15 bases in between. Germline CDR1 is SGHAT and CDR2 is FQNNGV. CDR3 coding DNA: TGTGCCAGCAGCTTAGATCGGGCAGCCGGAGGGACCCAGTACTTC. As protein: CASSLDRAAGGTQYF.

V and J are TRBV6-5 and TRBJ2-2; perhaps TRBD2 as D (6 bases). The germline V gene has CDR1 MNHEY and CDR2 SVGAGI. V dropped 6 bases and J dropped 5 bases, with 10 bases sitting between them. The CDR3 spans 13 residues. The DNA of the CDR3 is TGTGCCAGCAGGGTACGGGGGACCGGGGAGCTGTTTTTT. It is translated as CASRVRGTGELFF.

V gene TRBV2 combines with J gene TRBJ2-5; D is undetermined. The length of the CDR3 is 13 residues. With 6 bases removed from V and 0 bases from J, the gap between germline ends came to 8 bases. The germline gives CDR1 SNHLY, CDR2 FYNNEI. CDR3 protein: CASREQDQETQYF. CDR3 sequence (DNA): TGTGCCAGCAGAGAGCAGGACCAAGAGACCCAGTACTTC.

The CDR3 nucleotides read TGTGCCAGCACTCGACAGGGGGACGGCTACACCTTC. Encoded protein: CASTRQGDGYTF. The chain carries TRBV6-5 and TRBJ1-2; TRBD1 matches at 9 bases. The CDR3 runs 12 residues. After removal of 7 bases from V and 8 bases from J, the junction contained 5 bases not matched to a gene. Germline CDR1 is MNHEY and CDR2 is SVGAGI.

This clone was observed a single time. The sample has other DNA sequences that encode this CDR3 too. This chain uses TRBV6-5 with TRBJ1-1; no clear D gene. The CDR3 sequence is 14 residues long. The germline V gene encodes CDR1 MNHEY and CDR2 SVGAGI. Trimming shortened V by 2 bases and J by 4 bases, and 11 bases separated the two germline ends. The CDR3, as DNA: TGTGCCAGCAGTTACCGAGGGAAAGGCACTGAAGCTTTCTTT. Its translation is CASSYRGKGTEAFF.

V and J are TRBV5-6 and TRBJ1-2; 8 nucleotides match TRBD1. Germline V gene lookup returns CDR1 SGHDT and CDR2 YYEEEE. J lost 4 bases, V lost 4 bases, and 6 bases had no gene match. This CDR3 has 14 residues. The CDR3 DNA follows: TGTGCCAGCAGCGTGGACAGGGCCCGCTATGGCTACACCTTC. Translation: CASSVDRARYGYTF.

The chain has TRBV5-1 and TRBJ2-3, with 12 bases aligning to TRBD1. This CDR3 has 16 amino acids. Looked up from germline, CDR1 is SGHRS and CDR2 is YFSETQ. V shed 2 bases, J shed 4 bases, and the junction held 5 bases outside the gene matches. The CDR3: CASSFTGTGGADTQYF. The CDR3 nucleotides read TGCGCCAGCAGCTTTACCGGGACAGGGGGCGCAGATACGCAGTATTTT.

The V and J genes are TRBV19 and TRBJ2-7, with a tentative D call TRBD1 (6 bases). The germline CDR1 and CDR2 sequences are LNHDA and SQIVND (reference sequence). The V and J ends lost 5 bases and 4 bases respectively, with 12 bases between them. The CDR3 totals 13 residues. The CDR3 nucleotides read TGTGCCAGTAGTTGGGGACACGGGTACGAGCAGTACTTC. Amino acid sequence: CASSWGHGYEQYF.

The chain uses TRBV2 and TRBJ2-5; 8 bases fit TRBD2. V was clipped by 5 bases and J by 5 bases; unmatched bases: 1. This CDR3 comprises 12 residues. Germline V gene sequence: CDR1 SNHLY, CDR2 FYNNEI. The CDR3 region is CASSRGGETQYF. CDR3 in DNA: TGTGCCAGCAGTCGGGGGGGGGAGACCCAGTACTTC.

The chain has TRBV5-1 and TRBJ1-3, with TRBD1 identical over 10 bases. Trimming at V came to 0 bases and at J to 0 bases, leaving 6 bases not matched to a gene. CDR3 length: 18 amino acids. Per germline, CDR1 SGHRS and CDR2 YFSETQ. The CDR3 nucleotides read TGCGCCAGCAGCTTGGAGGGGACAGGGGAAATCTCTGGAAACACCATATATTTT. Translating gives CASSLEGTGEISGNTIYF. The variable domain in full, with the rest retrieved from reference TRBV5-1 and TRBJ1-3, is KAGVTQTPRYLIKTRGQQVTLSCSPISGHRSVSWYQQTPGQGLQFLFEYFSETQRNKGNFPGRFSGRQFSNSRSEMNVSTLELGDSALYLCASSLEGTGEISGNTIYFGEGSWLTVV.

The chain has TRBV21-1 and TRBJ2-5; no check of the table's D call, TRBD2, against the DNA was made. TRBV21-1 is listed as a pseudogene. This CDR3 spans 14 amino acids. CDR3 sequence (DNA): TGTGCCAGCTTCCTACATTGGAGACAAGAGACCCAGTACTTC. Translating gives CASFLHWRQETQYF.

Here the CDR3 reads CASITGGNSPLHF. The CDR3 DNA is TGTGCCAGTATCACAGGGGGTAATTCACCCCTCCACTTT. The V call is TRBV2, the J call TRBJ1-6; 8 nucleotides align to TRBD1. CDR1 SNHLY and CDR2 FYNNEI come from the germline V gene. With V trimmed by 9 bases and J by 6 bases, 4 bases remained unmatched. This CDR3 spans 13 amino acids. Full variable domain (rest looked up from reference TRBV2 and TRBJ1-6): EPEVTQTPSHQVTQMGQEVILRCVPISNHLYFYWYRQILGQKVEFLVSFYNNEISEKSEIFDDQFSVERPDGSNFTLKIRSTKLEDSAMYFCASITGGNSPLHFGNGTRLTVT.

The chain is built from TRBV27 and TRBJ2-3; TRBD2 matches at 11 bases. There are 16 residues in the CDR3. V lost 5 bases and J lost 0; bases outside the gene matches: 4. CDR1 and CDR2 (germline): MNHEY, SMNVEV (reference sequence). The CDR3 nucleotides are TGTGCCAGCAGTCCCGGACTAGCGGGTAGCACAGATACGCAGTATTTT. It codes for CASSPGLAGSTDTQYF.

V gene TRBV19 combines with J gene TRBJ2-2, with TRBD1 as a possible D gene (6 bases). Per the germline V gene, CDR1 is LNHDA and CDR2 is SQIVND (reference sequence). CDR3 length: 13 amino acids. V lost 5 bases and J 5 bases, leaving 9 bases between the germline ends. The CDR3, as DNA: TGTGCCAGTAGTGGCAGGGGAACCGGGGAGCTGTTTTTT. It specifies CASSGRGTGELFF.

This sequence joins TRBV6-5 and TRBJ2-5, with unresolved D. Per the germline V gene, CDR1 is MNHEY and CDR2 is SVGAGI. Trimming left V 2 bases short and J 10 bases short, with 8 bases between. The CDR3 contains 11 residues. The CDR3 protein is CASSYDTRQYF. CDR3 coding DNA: TGTGCCAGCAGTTACGACACACGCCAGTACTTC.

CDR3 protein: CASSLGGRYEQYF. CDR3 bases: TGTGCCAGCAGTCTCGGGGGTCGGTACGAGCAGTACTTC. This chain joins TRBV25-1 and TRBJ2-7; a weak D match, TRBD2 (6 bases). Deletions cut 5 bases from V and 4 bases from J, with 12 bases between. Germline V gene lookup returns CDR1 MGHDK and CDR2 SYGVNS. The CDR3 is 13 amino acids.

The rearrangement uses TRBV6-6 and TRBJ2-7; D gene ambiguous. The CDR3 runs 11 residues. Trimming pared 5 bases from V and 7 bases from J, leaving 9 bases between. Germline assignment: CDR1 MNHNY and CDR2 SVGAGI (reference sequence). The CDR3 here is CASSPSDEQYF. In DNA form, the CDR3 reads TGTGCCAGCAGTCCTTCAGATGAGCAGTACTTC.

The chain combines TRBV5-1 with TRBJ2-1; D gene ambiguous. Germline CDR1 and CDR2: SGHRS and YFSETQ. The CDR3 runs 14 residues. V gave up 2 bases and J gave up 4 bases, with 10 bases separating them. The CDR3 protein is CASSFPSGYNEQFF. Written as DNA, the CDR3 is TGCGCCAGCAGCTTCCCCTCAGGTTACAATGAGCAGTTCTTC.